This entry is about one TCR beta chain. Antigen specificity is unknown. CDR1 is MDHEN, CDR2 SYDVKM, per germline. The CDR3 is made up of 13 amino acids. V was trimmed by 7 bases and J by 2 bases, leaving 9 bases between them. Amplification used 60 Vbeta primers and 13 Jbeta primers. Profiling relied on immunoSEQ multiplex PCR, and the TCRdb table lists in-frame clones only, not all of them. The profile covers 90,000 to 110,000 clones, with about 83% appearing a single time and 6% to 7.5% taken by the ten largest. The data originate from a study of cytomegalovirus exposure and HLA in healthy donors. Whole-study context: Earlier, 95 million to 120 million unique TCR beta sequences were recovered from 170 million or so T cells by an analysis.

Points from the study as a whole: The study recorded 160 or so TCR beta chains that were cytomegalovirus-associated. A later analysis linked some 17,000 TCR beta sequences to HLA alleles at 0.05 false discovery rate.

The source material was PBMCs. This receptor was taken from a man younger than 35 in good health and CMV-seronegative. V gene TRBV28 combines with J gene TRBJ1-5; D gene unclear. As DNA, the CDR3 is TGTGCCAGCACCACTGAGGGCAATCAGCCCCAGCATTTT. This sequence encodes CASTTEGNQPQHF.